This T cell receptor beta chain was identified during a study of blood T cell repertoires in COVID-19. Overall study context: Sample material is recorded as cDNA or gDNA derived from T cells, B-cell-depleted T cells, or PBMCs.

Method: immunoSEQ multiplex PCR; TCRdb's copy keeps in-frame clones and lacks some. Altogether 150,000 or so clones are present, around 81% being singletons, with the ten largest covering approximately 10%. CDR3 length: 17 amino acids. V lost 1 base, J lost 2 bases, and 10 bases stayed unmatched. The germline V gene encodes CDR1 LGHDT and CDR2 YNNKEL (reference sequence). Input material: peripheral blood. This sequence was found in a man aged 60-69 years with active or convalescent COVID-19. The chain couples TRBV3-1 (or the pseudogene TRBV3-2) to TRBJ2-7, with 8 bases lining up with TRBD2. CDR3 in DNA: TGTGCCAGCAGCCAAGGGGTGGGAAGCGGGAGCCCCTACGAGCAGTACTTC. Protein sequence: CASSQGVGSGSPYEQYF.